Described below is a single T cell receptor (beta chain) sequence and its context. V shed 1 base and J 2 bases; nucleotides not matched to a gene: 8. Germline V gene lookup returns CDR1 SGHNT and CDR2 YENEEA. This CDR3 is 17 amino acids long. Sequencing was performed with immunoSEQ multiplex PCR; in TCRdb, only in-frame clones are kept and a portion is missing. This table has approximately 22,000 clones, approximately 86% appearing once. The data were taken from a study of OX40 agonist ivuxolimab in advanced cancers. The source was CD4+ or CD8+ T cells sorted from blood, collected in a trial of the OX40 agonist ivuxolimab. This receptor was taken from an adult with an advanced solid tumor such as melanoma, head and neck, liver or kidney cancer. The V call is TRBV11-3, the J call TRBJ2-5; 9 bases align to TRBD2. CDR3 coding DNA: TGTGCCAGCAGCTTAGTGGGAGGGGGACTAGCACAAGAGACCCAGTACTTC. Translation: CASSLVGGGLAQETQYF.